The present T cell receptor beta chain was sequenced within a study of T cells in Graves' hyperthyroidism and ophthalmopathy. Ten or more counts support this clonotype. Its target is not known. Broader study findings: In blood, most of the thyroid clonotypes expanded above 0.001 were also present.

The CDR3 regions of TCR beta were amplified from RNA transcripts. During a first-round RT-PCR of the TCR CDR3, the HTBI primer set was used. Each CDR3 protein gets one entry after TCRdb re-called the multiplex PCR reads with MiXCR. The sample yields more than 500,000 distinct CDR3 sequences, over 12% seen once. The CDR3 covers 12 residues. The V and J ends lost 0 bases and 5 bases respectively, with 4 bases between them. The germline V gene has CDR1 LGHDT and CDR2 YNNKEL (reference sequence). V gene TRBV3-1 combines with J gene TRBJ1-1; D is unresolved. The origin of this receptor is a woman in her thirties or forties with Graves' ophthalmopathy. The sample consisted of blood. The CDR3 protein is CASSQEATEAFF. In DNA, the CDR3 is TGTGCCAGCAGCCAAGAGGCTACTGAAGCTTTCTTT.